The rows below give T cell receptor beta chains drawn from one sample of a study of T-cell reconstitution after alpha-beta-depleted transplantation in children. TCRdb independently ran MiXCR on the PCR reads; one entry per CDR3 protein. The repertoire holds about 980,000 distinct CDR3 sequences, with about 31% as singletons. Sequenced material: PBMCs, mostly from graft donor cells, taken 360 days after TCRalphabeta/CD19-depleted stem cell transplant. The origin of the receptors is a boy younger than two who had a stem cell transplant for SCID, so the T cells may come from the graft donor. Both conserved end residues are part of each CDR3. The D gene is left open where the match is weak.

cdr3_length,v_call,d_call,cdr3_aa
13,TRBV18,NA,CASSSGLQETQYF
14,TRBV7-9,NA,CASSLALIQETQYF
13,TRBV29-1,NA,CSYGTRREETQYF
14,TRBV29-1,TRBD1,CSVTSGTVNTEAFF
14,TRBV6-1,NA,CASSIKSRGHGYTF
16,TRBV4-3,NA,CASSQRGQSSYNEQFF
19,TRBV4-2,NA,CASSQDRKADLAYQETQYF
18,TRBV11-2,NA,CASSSDPRKRIPTDTQYF
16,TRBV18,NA,CASSRQPSPSTDTQYF
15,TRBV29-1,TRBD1,CSVEGYRDRAYEQYF
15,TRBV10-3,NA,CAISEYQGIDHEQYF
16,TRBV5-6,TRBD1,CASSLLGQSSYNEQFF
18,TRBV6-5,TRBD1,CASSSSGRGTGGFDEQYF
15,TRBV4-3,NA,CASSLGRFSSYEQYF
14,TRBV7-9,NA,CASSPVVVVYEQYF
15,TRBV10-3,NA,CAISGTANGPQPQHF
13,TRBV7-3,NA,CASSPFGEETQYF
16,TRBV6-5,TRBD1,CASSYAGQGADSPLHF
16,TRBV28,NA,CASSLFLSGVNNEQFF
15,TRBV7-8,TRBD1,CASSQDRAWDNEQFF
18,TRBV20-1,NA,CSARDPKGSLARTDTQYF
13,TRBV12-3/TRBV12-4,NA,CASSSDWSYEQYF
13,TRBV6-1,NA,CASSEADTGELFF
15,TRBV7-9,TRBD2,CASSKLAGGNNEQFF
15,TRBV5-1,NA,CASSLPTGPETEAFF
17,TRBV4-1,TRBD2,CASSQAPSGGLQETQYF
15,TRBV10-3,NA,CAISEYGFLGTEAFF
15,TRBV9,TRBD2,CASSVASGETYEQYF
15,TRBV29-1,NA,CSVVPRRQTLAEAFF
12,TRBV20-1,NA,CSAKGGGTEAFF